The 18 T cell receptor beta chains in this list originate from one sample, sequenced in a study of vaccination effects on CD4 cells after COVID-19. Viral peptide pool expansion of antigen-specific CD4+ T cells preceded sequencing in the ViraFEST assay. Researchers isolated CD4+ T cells once less than 13 days of culture had elapsed. The person was diagnosed with PCR-confirmed SARS-CoV-2 infection between March and December 2020. The data were produced by immunoSEQ multiplex PCR, yet TCRdb's version contains in-frame clones alone and is incomplete. Of 21,000 or so clones listed, roughly 69% are singletons. Their cognate antigens are unknown. The input for sequencing was CD4+ T cells from PBMCs cultured with a peptide pool, taken before COVID-19 vaccination. All receptors come from a human donor who had a prior SARS-CoV-2 infection.

The chain is built from TRBV19 and TRBJ2-2; D gene uncertain. V was clipped by 3 bases and J by 6 bases, with 11 bases between them. There are 14 residues in the CDR3. Germline CDR1 is LNHDA and CDR2 is SQIVND (reference sequence). The CDR3 protein is CASSIQQVPGELFF. The DNA of the CDR3 is TGTGCCAGTAGTATCCAGCAGGTCCCCGGGGAGCTGTTTTTT.

The chain joins TRBV18 to TRBJ1-3; D gene unclear. V dropped 3 bases and J dropped 0 bases, with 6 bases sitting between them. This CDR3 is built from 14 residues. The germline CDR1 and CDR2 sequences are KGHSH and LQKENI. CDR3: CASSPGNSGNTIYF. DNA of the CDR3: TGTGCCAGCTCACCGGGGAACTCTGGAAACACCATATATTTT. Complete variable domain (other parts from reference TRBV18 and TRBJ1-3): NAGVMQNPRHLVRRRGQEARLRCSPMKGHSHVYWYRQLPEEGLKFMVYLQKENIIDESGMPKERFSAEFPKEGPSILRIQQVVRGDSAAYFCASSPGNSGNTIYFGEGSWLTVV.

The rearrangement uses TRBV7-8 and TRBJ2-1; TRBD2 agrees at 13 bases. The CDR3 consists of 16 residues. Germline assignment: CDR1 SGHVS and CDR2 FQNEAQ. After removal of 0 bases from V and 5 bases from J, the junction contained 1 base not matched to a gene. CDR3 region: CASSLAGTSGDNEQFF. DNA of the CDR3: TGTGCCAGCAGCTTAGCCGGGACTAGCGGGGACAATGAGCAGTTCTTC.

V is TRBV7-8 and J is TRBJ1-5; 8 bases are shared with TRBD1. Germline V CDR1 and CDR2: SGHVS, FQNEAQ. This CDR3 is built from 16 residues. The V and J ends lost 2 bases and 5 bases, in that order; junction bases with no gene match: 8. CDR3 in amino acids: CASSLSAAGGYQPQHF. CDR3 in DNA: TGTGCCAGCAGCTTATCGGCGGCAGGGGGCTATCAGCCCCAGCATTTT.

The chain couples TRBV28 to TRBJ2-1; 11 bases fit TRBD2. Trimming removed 4 bases from V and 7 bases from J; junction bases left unmatched: 6. In germline, CDR1 is MDHEN, CDR2 SYDVKM. The CDR3 is 15 amino acids. CDR3 protein: CASSWLAGGGNEQFF. The CDR3 coding sequence is TGTGCCAGCAGTTGGCTAGCGGGAGGAGGGAATGAGCAGTTCTTC.

This chain links TRBV5-1 with TRBJ2-1; 7 nucleotides align to TRBD2. The CDR3 is made up of 18 amino acids. Germline-derived CDR1 and CDR2 are SGHRS and YFSETQ. V was clipped by 3 bases and J by 0 bases; unmatched bases: 12. This CDR3 reads CASSSPLGAGSSYNEQFF. CDR3 nucleotide sequence: TGCGCCAGCAGCTCCCCGCTGGGAGCGGGGAGCTCCTACAATGAGCAGTTCTTC. Based on the CDR3 plus reference TRBV5-1 and TRBJ2-1, the full variable domain is KAGVTQTPRYLIKTRGQQVTLSCSPISGHRSVSWYQQTPGQGLQFLFEYFSETQRNKGNFPGRFSGRQFSNSRSEMNVSTLELGDSALYLCASSSPLGAGSSYNEQFFGPGTRLTVL.

This clone was detected a few times. The rearrangement joins TRBV5-1 to TRBJ2-7; TRBD1 or TRBD2 may be the D gene (5 bases each). This CDR3 spans 14 amino acids. Germline V gene data show CDR1 as SGHRS and CDR2 as YFSETQ. The V and J ends lost 4 bases and 5 bases respectively, with 16 bases between them. Here the CDR3 reads CASSGRAGSDEQYF. CDR3 nucleotides: TGCGCCAGCAGCGGACGGGCAGGGAGTGACGAGCAGTACTTC.

This clone appeared a few times. The chain combines TRBV7-2 with TRBJ1-6; D perhaps matches TRBD1 (5 bases). V lost 3 bases, J lost 9 bases, and 15 bases lay in between. The CDR3 is made up of 15 amino acids. Germline CDR1 and CDR2: SGHTA and FQGNSA. The CDR3 region has the DNA TGTGCCAGCAGCTTTCAGGGTGTGTGGGGTTCACCCCTCCACTTT. It is translated as CASSFQGVWGSPLHF.

This clone turned up a few times. The chain is built from TRBV11-1 and TRBJ1-6, with unresolved D. Germline-derived CDR1 and CDR2 are SGHAT and FQDESV (reference sequence). The CDR3 is 14 amino acids. V shed 5 bases and J shed 10 bases, with 15 bases lying between them. The CDR3 reads CASSLPGLGSPLHF. The DNA for the CDR3 is TGTGCCAGCAGCCTACCGGGCCTGGGGTCACCCCTCCACTTT.

The chain combines TRBV5-6 with TRBJ1-3; D is perhaps TRBD1 (5 bases). With 4 bases removed from V and 4 bases from J, the gap between germline ends came to 12 bases. Germline V gene data show CDR1 as SGHDT and CDR2 as YYEEEE. The CDR3 loop spans 14 amino acids. The CDR3 coding sequence is TGTGCCAGCAGCACCGGTTGGGGCGGAAACACCATATATTTT. Translating gives CASSTGWGGNTIYF.

The rearrangement links TRBV7-2 to TRBJ2-5; 8 nucleotides line up with TRBD1. The CDR3 runs to 14 residues. V shed 6 bases and J 2 bases; nucleotides not matched to a gene: 5. Germline V gene data show CDR1 as SGHTA and CDR2 as FQGNSA. The CDR3 loop reads CASSQQGGQETQYF. As DNA, the CDR3 is TGTGCCAGCAGTCAACAGGGGGGTCAAGAGACCCAGTACTTC.

This clone was picked up one time. The gene calls are TRBV2 and TRBJ2-3; TRBD1 or TRBD2 may be the D gene (5 bases each). The CDR3 runs to 11 residues. V was trimmed by 7 bases and J by 8 bases, leaving 10 bases between them. Germline CDR1 and CDR2: SNHLY and FYNNEI. The CDR3 coding sequence is TGTGCCAGCAACTATGGGGGTACGCAGTATTTT. This gives the protein CASNYGGTQYF.

V usage is TRBV2 and J usage is TRBJ1-1, with 7 bases fitting TRBD1. There are 14 residues in the CDR3. V dropped 5 bases and J dropped 4; count of bases not matched to a gene: 7. In germline, CDR1 is SNHLY, CDR2 FYNNEI. Here the CDR3 DNA reads TGTGCCAGCAGTCCGTTCGAGGGGGCCACTGAAGCTTTCTTT. Residues: CASSPFEGATEAFF.

The chain combines TRBV30 with TRBJ2-7; D ambiguous. The germline V gene has CDR1 GTSNPN and CDR2 SVGIG (reference sequence). The CDR3 extends over 15 amino acids. V lost 0 bases and J lost 2, with 14 bases in between. CDR3: CAWSVRVHHPYEQYF. The CDR3 DNA follows: TGTGCCTGGAGTGTACGGGTTCATCACCCCTACGAGCAGTACTTC.

The V call is TRBV3-1 (or the pseudogene TRBV3-2), the J call TRBJ1-2; D unclear. V was pared by 3 bases and J by 8 bases, with 13 bases between. The CDR3 is 13 amino acids. Germline lookup yields CDR1 LGHDT and CDR2 YNNKEL (reference sequence). The CDR3 DNA follows: TGTGCCAGCAGCCAGGGTGGCATAGGAGGCTACACCTTC. This translates into CASSQGGIGGYTF.

This clone was found a few times. CDR3 bases: TGTGCCAGCACTTCCTGGGGGCTAGCACGTTTTTCCTACGAGCAGTACTTC. It yields the protein CASTSWGLARFSYEQYF. The rearrangement joins TRBV21-1 to TRBJ2-7; no check of the table's D call, TRBD1, against the DNA was made. TRBV21-1 is described as a pseudogene. This CDR3 is built from 17 residues.

The table lists this clone with a count of one. This chain uses TRBV5-1 with TRBJ2-5; D is undetermined. CDR3 length: 13 amino acids. V shed 6 bases and J shed 5 bases, with 14 bases lying between them. In germline, CDR1 is SGHRS, CDR2 YFSETQ. Written as DNA, the CDR3 is TGCGCCAGCATCAGAGGTTTGAGGGAGACCCAGTACTTC. It codes for CASIRGLRETQYF.

This clone came up a few times. This chain links TRBV6-2 or TRBV6-3 with TRBJ1-1; 7 positions agree with TRBD1. This CDR3 spans 15 amino acids. CDR1 is MNHEY and CDR2 is SVGEGT in the germline V gene. The V gene end was trimmed by 5 bases and the J gene end by 7 bases; junction bases not matched to a gene: 13. The CDR3 loop reads CASSRTPTGDFEAFF. The CDR3 DNA is TGTGCCAGCAGTCGCACTCCCACAGGGGACTTTGAAGCTTTCTTT.